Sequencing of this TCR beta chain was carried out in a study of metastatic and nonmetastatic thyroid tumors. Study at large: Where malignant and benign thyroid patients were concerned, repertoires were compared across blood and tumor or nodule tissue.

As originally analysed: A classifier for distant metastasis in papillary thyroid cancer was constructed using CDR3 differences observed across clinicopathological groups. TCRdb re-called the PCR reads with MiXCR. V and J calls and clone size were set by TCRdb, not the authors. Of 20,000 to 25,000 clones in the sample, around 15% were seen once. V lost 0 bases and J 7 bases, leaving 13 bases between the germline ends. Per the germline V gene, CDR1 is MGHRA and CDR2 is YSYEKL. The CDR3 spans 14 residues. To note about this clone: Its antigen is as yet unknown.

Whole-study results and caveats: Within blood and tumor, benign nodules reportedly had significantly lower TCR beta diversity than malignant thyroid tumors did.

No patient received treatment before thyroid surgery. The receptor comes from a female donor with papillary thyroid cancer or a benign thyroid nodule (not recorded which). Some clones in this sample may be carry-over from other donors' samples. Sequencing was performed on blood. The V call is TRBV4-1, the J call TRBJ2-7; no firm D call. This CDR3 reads CASSQDLGPVEQYF. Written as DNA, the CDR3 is TGCGCCAGCAGCCAAGATCTAGGACCGGTTGAGCAGTACTTC.